This TCR beta chain comes out of a study of blood T cell repertoires in COVID-19. Original methodology: Scientists estimated how many nucleated cells there were by amplifying reference gene primers. The repertoire was sequenced with immunoSEQ multiplex PCR; TCRdb's copy has only in-frame clones and lacks some. The V and J calls and clone size are taken from that table; D and trimming were inferred from the DNA. Seen here are around 290,000 clones, around 89% observed once, and the top ten hold about 5%. The CDR3 consists of 14 residues. Germline trimming cut 2 bases from V and 2 bases from J; bases unmatched to any gene: 3. Germline assignment: CDR1 SGHRS and CDR2 YFSETQ.

Sequencing was performed on peripheral blood. This chain connects TRBV5-1 to TRBJ1-2; the match to TRBD1 covers 7 bases. The sequence derives from a man aged 35 to 55 with acute or convalescent COVID-19. This CDR3 is CASSFLTGNYGYTF. The CDR3 DNA is TGCGCCAGCAGCTTCCTGACAGGGAACTATGGCTACACCTTC.